This T cell receptor (beta chain) is from a study of CD8 T cells in ankylosing spondylitis. General study results and limits: Several highly homologous variants made up a TCR beta motif, and this motif appeared characteristic of ankylosing spondylitis blood.

V was clipped by 5 bases and J by 3 bases, with 14 bases between them. The CDR3 extends over 14 amino acids. Germline CDR1 MNHNS, CDR2 SASEGT. On this clonotype itself: Its antigen remains unknown.

From the 5' RACE reads, TCRdb called clonotypes with MiXCR, one entry per CDR3 protein. Of 800,000 to 900,000 distinct CDR3 sequences in the sample, about 12% are singletons; the top ten hold about 0.49%. The source of this sequence is a male donor with ankylosing spondylitis. Sequencing used blood, either unsorted or a sorted T cell fraction (not recorded which). The chain employs TRBV6-1 and TRBJ2-7; the D gene is possibly TRBD2 (6 bases). The CDR3 nucleotides read TGTGCCAGCAGTCAACCGGGACTCATCTACGAGCAGTACTTC. This codes for CASSQPGLIYEQYF.